Each of the 27 T cell receptor beta chains below was sequenced from the same sample in a study of T cell responses to AZD1222 COVID-19 vaccine (dated by TCRdb to about 2021). The time point tag for this specimen amounts to: about 28 days (+/-7) after the second vaccine dose. Receptor amplification or capture employed the immunoSEQ multiplex PCR assay. TCRdb carries this immuneACCESS record with in-frame sequences only. Its versions omit some clonotypes, under half of them owing to an unresolved V gene in the studies checked, with the rest unexplained. In this sample the table shows roughly 110,000 clones, 70% to 90% of which occur a single time. The ten largest clones capture about 5% of the sample. This specimen consisted of peripheral blood, obtained 28 days after the second AZD1222 dose. The receptors derive from an adult who received the AZD1222 COVID-19 vaccine.

The V and J genes are TRBV5-1 and TRBJ1-2, with 7 bases aligning to TRBD1. V was clipped by 3 bases and J by 6 bases; unmatched bases: 2. Germline lookup yields CDR1 SGHRS and CDR2 YFSETQ. The CDR3 totals 12 residues. For the CDR3, the DNA is TGCGCCAGCAGCTCCACAGGGGATGGCTACACCTTC. Its protein is CASSSTGDGYTF.

The J gene is TRBJ1-2, the V gene TRBV27; no clear D. Germline V gene data show CDR1 as MNHEY and CDR2 as SMNVEV (reference sequence). Trimming removed 4 bases from V and 6 bases from J, with 12 bases in between. The CDR3 loop spans 13 amino acids. The CDR3 region is CASSWGGSHGYTF. The CDR3 nucleotides are TGTGCCAGCAGTTGGGGAGGGTCCCATGGCTACACCTTC.

The genes are TRBV24-1 and TRBJ2-2; 10 positions agree with TRBD2. The V gene end was trimmed by 6 bases and the J gene end by 4 bases; junction bases not matched to a gene: 1. Germline assignment: CDR1 KGHDR and CDR2 SFDVKD. The CDR3 is 14 residues long. The DNA for the CDR3 is TGTGCCACCAGTAGGACTAGCGGCACCGGGGAGCTGTTTTTT. Translating gives CATSRTSGTGELFF.

The chain combines TRBV6-5 with TRBJ2-2; no definite D call. The V end lost 6 bases, the J end lost 4 bases, and 12 bases lay between the germline ends. This CDR3 comprises 14 residues. The germline V gene encodes CDR1 MNHEY and CDR2 SVGAGI. DNA for the CDR3: TGTGCCAGCAGCCAGACACCCTCCACCGGGGAGCTGTTTTTT. It translates to CASSQTPSTGELFF.

The J gene is TRBJ1-1, the V gene TRBV5-1; 8 bases fit TRBD1. Germline CDR1 reads SGHRS; CDR2 reads YFSETQ. V lost 0 bases to trimming and J lost 0 bases; unmatched junction nucleotides: 4. The CDR3 loop spans 16 amino acids. The CDR3 nucleotides are TGCGCCAGCAGCTTGGGCCCAGGGGGCTTGAACACTGAAGCTTTCTTT. Protein product: CASSLGPGGLNTEAFF.

The CDR3 DNA sequence: TGCGCCAGCAGCCCGCCGGGACAGAGTAATGAAAAACTGTTTTTT. This gives the protein CASSPPGQSNEKLFF. The chain has TRBV4-1 and TRBJ1-4; 7 bases align to TRBD1. This CDR3 is built from 15 residues. Germline CDR1 and CDR2: MGHRA and YSYEKL. V lost 4 bases and J lost 4; bases outside the gene matches: 6.

This clone occurred a few times. The J gene is TRBJ1-1, the V gene TRBV11-2; no definite D call. Germline CDR1 is SGHAT and CDR2 is FQNNGV. The germline V and J ends were trimmed by 3 bases and 11 bases, with 10 bases remaining between them. The CDR3 covers 11 residues. The CDR3 region is CASSFPIVAFF. For the CDR3, the DNA is TGTGCCAGCAGCTTTCCAATAGTGGCTTTCTTT.

The rearrangement uses TRBV4-1 and TRBJ1-4; weak D call: TRBD1 (5 bases). CDR3 length: 15 amino acids. V was cut by 4 bases and J by 5 bases, with 14 bases left in between. Germline V gene lookup returns CDR1 MGHRA and CDR2 YSYEKL. The CDR3 bases are TGCGCCAGCAGCCCCTTTGGGACTGAGAATGAAAAACTGTTTTTT. Its translation: CASSPFGTENEKLFF.

V gene TRBV15 combines with J gene TRBJ2-3; D uncertain. V dropped 3 bases and J dropped 2 bases, with 12 bases sitting between them. CDR3 length: 15 amino acids. The germline V gene encodes CDR1 LNHNV and CDR2 YYDKDF (reference sequence). The CDR3 DNA sequence: TGTGCCACCAGCAGGCCATACGGCGCCACAGATACGCAGTATTTT. Amino acid sequence: CATSRPYGATDTQYF.

The gene calls are TRBV2 and TRBJ2-5; a weak D match, TRBD2 (5 bases). V was trimmed by 0 bases and J by 5 bases, leaving 16 bases between them. Per the germline V gene, CDR1 is SNHLY and CDR2 is FYNNEI. This CDR3 is built from 16 residues. The CDR3 protein is CASSEALTGVRETQYF. The CDR3, as DNA: TGTGCCAGCAGTGAAGCGCTGACCGGGGTTCGGGAGACCCAGTACTTC.

This chain uses TRBV3-1 (or the pseudogene TRBV3-2) with TRBJ1-2; no reliable D call. The CDR3 spans 13 residues. The ends were cut back, 1 base at V and 5 bases at J, with 8 bases in the middle. Germline V gene data show CDR1 as LGHDT and CDR2 as YNNKEL (reference sequence). CDR3 sequence (DNA): TGTGCCAGCAGCCAAGTGGCAGAGTATGGCTACACCTTC. Its protein is CASSQVAEYGYTF.

The V and J genes are TRBV3-1 (or the pseudogene TRBV3-2) and TRBJ2-1; D remains ambiguous. Trimming shortened V by 0 bases and J by 7 bases, and 13 bases separated the two germline ends. The germline gives CDR1 LGHDT, CDR2 YNNKEL (reference sequence). The CDR3 extends over 15 amino acids. CDR3 sequence (DNA): TGTGCCAGCAGCCAAGACCGGGTCCTCACTAATGAGCAGTTCTTC. It codes for CASSQDRVLTNEQFF.

The CDR3 reads CASSQGQGGPVGQPQHF. As DNA, the CDR3 is TGTGCCAGCAGCCAGGGACAGGGAGGTCCCGTGGGTCAGCCCCAGCATTTT. The V call is TRBV6-2 or TRBV6-3, the J call TRBJ1-5; 9 bases align to TRBD1. Unmatched junction bases numbered 15, after V lost 6 bases and J lost 6 bases. From germline, CDR1 is MNHEY and CDR2 SVGEGT. CDR3 size: 17 residues.

This rearrangement joins TRBV11-3 to TRBJ2-3; 7 positions agree with TRBD1. CDR1 and CDR2 (germline): SGHNT, YENEEA. V shed 6 bases and J 1 base; nucleotides not matched to a gene: 10. This CDR3 has 16 residues. The CDR3 reads CASRRKTGACTDTQYF. CDR3 nucleotides: TGTGCCAGCAGGCGGAAAACAGGGGCCTGCACAGATACGCAGTATTTT. The full variable domain, with the rest looked up from reference TRBV11-3 and TRBJ2-3, is EAGVVQSPRYKIIEKKQPVAFWCNPISGHNTLYWYLQNLGQGPELLIRYENEEAVDDSQLPKDRFSAERLKGVDSTLKIQPAELGDSAVYLCASRRKTGACTDTQYFGPGTRLTVL.

This sequence joins TRBV9 and TRBJ1-1; weak D call: TRBD1 (5 bases). The CDR3 loop spans 13 amino acids. Germline CDR1 is SGDLS and CDR2 is YYNGEE. V was pared by 6 bases and J by 5 bases, with 14 bases between. Here the CDR3 reads CASIGPEGTEAFF. The CDR3 nucleotides read TGTGCCAGCATAGGACCCGAGGGGACTGAAGCTTTCTTT.

This clone was seen a single time. The V and J genes are TRBV19 and TRBJ1-5; D is possibly TRBD1 (6 bases). CDR3 length equals 15 residues. V gave up 7 bases and J gave up 2 bases, with 15 bases separating them. Per the germline V gene, CDR1 is LNHDA and CDR2 is SQIVND (reference sequence). The CDR3 sequence: CASTATGLGNQPQHF. The CDR3 DNA is TGTGCCAGTACCGCGACAGGCCTGGGCAATCAGCCCCAGCATTTT.

The chain carries TRBV11-3 and TRBJ2-5; no clear D gene. The CDR3 runs to 13 residues. Germline CDR1 is SGHNT and CDR2 is YENEEA. Trimming took 3 bases from V and 2 from J, leaving 7 bases between them. Written as DNA, the CDR3 is TGTGCCAGCAGCTTTGCCGGGCAAGAGACCCAGTACTTC. It codes for CASSFAGQETQYF.

The chain links TRBV7-3 to TRBJ2-3; 8 bases line up with TRBD2. V shed 4 bases, J shed 1 base, and the junction held 7 bases outside the gene matches. CDR1 SGHTA and CDR2 FQGTGA come from the germline V gene. The CDR3 loop spans 16 amino acids. The DNA of the CDR3 is TGTGCCAGCAGCTACTTGCGGGGGGAGGGCACAGATACGCAGTATTTT. Protein product: CASSYLRGEGTDTQYF.

The J gene is TRBJ2-7, the V gene TRBV30; possible D gene TRBD1, 5 bases. CDR3 size: 12 residues. The germline V gene has CDR1 GTSNPN and CDR2 SVGIG (reference sequence). V dropped 1 base and J dropped 2 bases, with 6 bases sitting between them. Here the CDR3 DNA reads TGTGCCTGGAGTGAGGGGACCTACGAGCAGTACTTC. Protein: CAWSEGTYEQYF.

V and J are TRBV3-1 (or the pseudogene TRBV3-2) and TRBJ1-2, with a possible D match to TRBD1 (5 bases). Germline CDR1 and CDR2: LGHDT and YNNKEL (reference sequence). The CDR3 length is 16 residues. V was clipped by 0 bases and J by 8 bases, with 19 bases between them. The chain's CDR3 is CASSQDFGQGVGGYTF. CDR3 DNA sequence: TGTGCCAGCAGCCAAGACTTTGGGCAAGGGGTCGGGGGCTACACCTTC.

This chain uses TRBV19 with TRBJ2-3, with TRBD1 identical over 8 bases. CDR1 and CDR2 (germline): LNHDA, SQIVND (reference sequence). The J segment lost 1 base and the V segment lost 8 bases, leaving 8 bases of the junction unmatched. The CDR3 has 15 amino acids. The CDR3 coding sequence is TGTGCCAGTGGCTTCGCAGGGGGCGGCACAGATACGCAGTATTTT. Translating it yields CASGFAGGGTDTQYF.

A word on this clone: At one end the junction does not follow the germline gene, possibly because of a read error. The chain carries TRBV15 and TRBJ2-7; 7 nucleotides match TRBD2. This CDR3 comprises 12 residues. Looked up from germline, CDR1 is LNHNV and CDR2 is YYDKDF (reference sequence). CDR3 amino acids: CATSRDGEGRDF. The CDR3 DNA follows: TGTGCCACCAGCAGAGATGGGGAGGGGCGAGACTTC.

The rearrangement uses TRBV4-1 and TRBJ1-1; a weak D match, TRBD1 (5 bases). The V end was cut by 3 bases, the J end by 7 bases, with 21 bases between. This CDR3 region has 16 residues. Germline-derived CDR1 and CDR2 are MGHRA and YSYEKL. The CDR3 DNA reads as TGCGCCAGCAGCCAGCCCTGGGGGGGGGACGTTGGTGAAGCTTTCTTT. Amino acids: CASSQPWGGDVGEAFF.

The genes are TRBV28 and TRBJ2-5; unclear D gene. The germline V gene has CDR1 MDHEN and CDR2 SYDVKM. Trimming shortened V by 3 bases and J by 8 bases, and 7 bases separated the two germline ends. This CDR3 region has 11 residues. The CDR3, as DNA: TGTGCCAGCAGTTTCGATCTTACCCAGTACTTC. Its protein product is CASSFDLTQYF.

This clone was seen just once. The V call is TRBV12-3 or TRBV12-4, the J call TRBJ2-7; no clear D gene. This CDR3 region has 13 residues. V shed 4 bases and J shed 5 bases, with 12 bases lying between them. The CDR3 is CASSSPPLNEQYF. CDR3 in DNA: TGTGCCAGCAGTTCCCCCCCGTTAAACGAGCAGTACTTC.

This rearrangement joins TRBV10-3 to TRBJ2-7, with unresolved D. Germline V gene data show CDR1 as ENHRY and CDR2 as SYGVKD. The CDR3 totals 13 residues. V lost 0 bases to trimming and J lost 2 bases, with 5 bases between them. CDR3 DNA sequence: TGTGCCATCAGTGAGTCCCCCACCTACGAGCAGTACTTC. It yields the protein CAISESPTYEQYF.

V and J are TRBV5-1 and TRBJ1-3; 8 nucleotides line up with TRBD1. The germline gives CDR1 SGHRS, CDR2 YFSETQ. The CDR3 extends over 18 amino acids. Trimming at V came to 2 bases and at J to 0 bases, leaving 10 bases not matched to a gene. The chain's CDR3 is CASSFGQGHAVSGNTIYF. The CDR3 DNA reads as TGCGCCAGCAGCTTCGGACAGGGCCATGCGGTCTCTGGAAACACCATATATTTT.